Listed below are T cell receptor beta chains from one sample, sequenced in a study of CD8 T cells in Susac syndrome. TCRdb processed the immunoSEQ multiplex PCR reads anew with MiXCR; each CDR3 protein has one entry. The top ten hold approximately 0.1% of the sample, which has roughly 180,000 distinct CDR3 sequences, roughly 95% seen once. Sequencing was carried out using CD4+ T cells from PBMCs. The receptor set was obtained from a human donor in good health. CDR3s include the opening cysteine and the closing phenylalanine or tryptophan. A D gene is named only where the DNA matches it firmly. A row's size may be missing; if present it is once, few, many or a size class.

J: TRBJ2-1
D: NA
size: once
V: TRBV24-1
CDR3: CATSDFYGSYEQFF
DNA: TGTGCCACCAGTGATTTTTATGGTAGCTATGAGCAGTTCTTC

J: TRBJ2-5
D: NA
size: NA
V: TRBV9
CDR3: CASSPRLQKQETQYF
DNA: TGTGCCAGCAGCCCCCGCCTCCAGAAACAAGAGACCCAGTACTTC

J: TRBJ2-7
D: NA
size: NA
V: TRBV28
CDR3: CASSLGIGQYF
DNA: TGTGCCAGCAGTTTAGGCATCGGGCAGTACTTC

J: TRBJ2-3
D: TRBD2
size: NA
V: TRBV7-2
CDR3: CASSLVASGPDTQYF
DNA: TGTGCCAGCAGCTTAGTGGCTAGCGGCCCAGATACGCAGTATTTT

J: TRBJ2-4
D: TRBD1
size: once
V: TRBV12-5
CDR3: CASGLGTGGQNHYVKNIQYF
DNA: TGTGCTAGTGGTTTGGGGACAGGGGGGCAAAATCACTATGTCAAAAACATTCAGTACTTC

J: TRBJ2-7
D: NA
size: NA
V: TRBV27
CDR3: CASSLTKYSYEQYF
DNA: TGTGCCAGCAGCCTCACGAAATATTCCTACGAGCAGTACTTC

J: TRBJ2-7
D: NA
size: NA
V: TRBV7-2
CDR3: CASTSSTVRTPYEQYF
DNA: TGTGCCAGCACCTCATCGACAGTCCGTACTCCCTACGAGCAGTACTTC

J: TRBJ1-4
D: TRBD1
size: once
V: TRBV30
CDR3: CAWSGGTGGEKLFF
DNA: TGTGCCTGGAGTGGTGGGACAGGGGGGGAAAAACTGTTTTTT

J: TRBJ1-1
D: TRBD1
size: NA
V: TRBV19
CDR3: CASSNTGDTEAFF
DNA: TGTGCCAGTAGTAACACAGGGGACACTGAAGCTTTCTTT

J: TRBJ2-3
D: NA
size: few
V: TRBV3-1
CDR3: CASSQGGDTQYF
DNA: TGTGCCAGCAGCCAGGGCGGGGATACGCAGTATTTT

J: TRBJ1-1
D: TRBD1
size: NA
V: TRBV7-9
CDR3: CASSSGNRGTEAFF
DNA: TGTGCCAGCAGCTCGGGGAACAGGGGCACTGAAGCTTTCTTT

J: TRBJ2-7
D: NA
size: NA
V: TRBV18
CDR3: CASSPGTYEQYF
DNA: TGTGCCAGCTCACCTGGAACCTACGAGCAGTACTTC